These T cell receptor beta chains were read from a single sample in a study of blood T cell repertoires in COVID-19. Method: immunoSEQ multiplex PCR; TCRdb's copy keeps in-frame clones and lacks some. The sample has roughly 300,000 clones, around 86% seen once. Specimen: PBMCs or T cells enriched from blood (not recorded which). All receptors derive from a young woman who had recovered from COVID-19. Each CDR3 is given with its conserved first and last residue. Each record gives: CDR3 length, clone size, J gene, D gene, V gene, CDR3 DNA, CDR3 protein. A D gene is named only where the DNA matches it firmly. The size field is filled for only some rows; it gives once, few, many or a size class.

>12|NA|TRBJ2-1|TRBD2|TRBV11-1
TGTGCCAGCAGCGGGGGGGGTAATGAGCAGTTCTTC
CASSGGGNEQFF
>13|NA|TRBJ1-1|NA|TRBV5-1
TGCGCCAGCACCCGTGACACCAACACTGAAGCTTTCTTT
CASTRDTNTEAFF
>15|NA|TRBJ1-6|NA|TRBV6-5
TGTGCCAGCAGCTACAGAGGCGGTGGTAATTCACCCCTCCACTTT
CASSYRGGGNSPLHF
>16|NA|TRBJ1-4|NA|TRBV2
TGTGCCAGCAGGCAGCTTTATGAGACACCGAATGAAAAACTGTTTTTT
CASRQLYETPNEKLFF
>16|NA|TRBJ1-4|TRBD1|TRBV30
TGTGCCTGGAGGACAGGGCCAGGGCCGTATAATGAAAAACTGTTTTTT
CAWRTGPGPYNEKLFF
>13|NA|TRBJ1-2|NA|TRBV5-6
TGTGCCAGCAGCTTCACGGGGGTCGATGGCTACACCTTC
CASSFTGVDGYTF
>17|NA|TRBJ2-6|NA|TRBV21-1
TGTGCCAGCAGCAAAGCCCCCGAGAGCTCTGGGGCCAACGTCCTGACTTTC
CASSKAPESSGANVLTF
>15|NA|TRBJ1-4|TRBD1|TRBV3-1/TRBV3-2
TGTGCCAGCAGCCAGCAGGGGGGAAAGAAGGAAAAACTGTTTTTT
CASSQQGGKKEKLFF
>15|NA|TRBJ2-7|TRBD2|TRBV4-1
TGCGCCAGCAGCCCTATCAGCGGGAGCTCCTACGAGCAGTACTTC
CASSPISGSSYEQYF
>16|NA|TRBJ2-3|TRBD2|TRBV7-9
TGTGCCAGCAGCTTAGAACTAGCGGGAAGCACAGATACGCAGTATTTT
CASSLELAGSTDTQYF
>16|NA|TRBJ2-1|TRBD2|TRBV6-4
TGTGCCAGCAGTGACGGGACTAGCGGGAAGGGGAATGAGCAGTTCTTC
CASSDGTSGKGNEQFF
>18|NA|TRBJ2-3|TRBD1|TRBV6-2/TRBV6-3
TGTGCCAGCAGTTACTCGGGGGCAGGGGGATCCTTCGGAGATACGCAGTATTTT
CASSYSGAGGSFGDTQYF
>16|NA|TRBJ1-3|TRBD1|TRBV28
TGTGCCAGCAGTCTATCGGACAGGGGAATTCGAAACACCATATATTTT
CASSLSDRGIRNTIYF
>12|NA|TRBJ1-2|NA|TRBV29-1
TGCAGCGTTGGGCCCAGGGACTATGGCTACACCTTC
CSVGPRDYGYTF
>18|NA|TRBJ2-1|NA|TRBV20-1
TGCAGTGCTATTGAACAGTTCGTGCGGGTGAGCTCCTACAATGAGCAGTTCTTC
CSAIEQFVRVSSYNEQFF
>13|NA|TRBJ1-2|NA|TRBV19
TGTGCCAGTAGTATACAGGGGAACTATGGCTACACCTTC
CASSIQGNYGYTF
>17|NA|TRBJ1-4|TRBD1|TRBV15
TGTGCCACCAGCAGAGATGAAGTAGTGGACAGGGTTGAAAAACTGTTTTTT
CATSRDEVVDRVEKLFF
>15|NA|TRBJ1-3|TRBD1|TRBV3-1/TRBV3-2
TGTGCCAGCAGTTACGACAGGGCCTCTGGAAACACCATATATTTT
CASSYDRASGNTIYF
>13|NA|TRBJ2-7|NA|TRBV19
TGTGCCACCTCCGGGACTGCGAGTCACGAGCAGTACTTC
CATSGTASHEQYF
>18|NA|TRBJ2-1|TRBD1|TRBV18
TGTGCCAGCTCACCACCGGGACAGTCCACAAACTCCTACAATGAGCAGTTCTTC
CASSPPGQSTNSYNEQFF
>14|NA|TRBJ2-7|NA|TRBV28
TGTGCCAGCAGCCGGGTACTGAGCTCCTACGAGCAGTACTTC
CASSRVLSSYEQYF
>16|few|TRBJ1-6|NA|TRBV6-5
TGTGCCAGCAGTTACGTAGAGGGGGTTTTTAGTTCACCCCTCCACTTT
CASSYVEGVFSSPLHF
>15|NA|TRBJ2-7|TRBD1|TRBV6-1
TGTGCCAGCAGTGAAATCCCGGACAGGGCGGACGAGCAGTACTTC
CASSEIPDRADEQYF
>14|NA|TRBJ1-4|NA|TRBV10-2
TGCGCCAGCAGTCCGACGGACGGAGGGGAAAAACTGTTTTTT
CASSPTDGGEKLFF
>14|NA|TRBJ2-5|TRBD1|TRBV5-4
TGTGCCAGCAGCTTGGCCAGGGGGCGTGGGACCCAGTACTTC
CASSLARGRGTQYF
>15|NA|TRBJ2-5|NA|TRBV3-1/TRBV3-2
TGTGCCAGCATCCGTTCCGACAGCAACCAAGAGACCCAGTACTTC
CASIRSDSNQETQYF
>14|NA|TRBJ1-2|NA|TRBV19
TGTGCCAGTAGTTTTTTATCTGGGGCCTATGGCTACACCTTC
CASSFLSGAYGYTF
>18|NA|TRBJ1-1|TRBD1|TRBV7-9
TGTGCCAGCTCATCCCGAACCGGGACAGGGGATCCGAACACTGAAGCTTTCTTT
CASSSRTGTGDPNTEAFF
>15|NA|TRBJ1-2|NA|TRBV5-5
TGTGCCAGCAGCTTGGCTCGGGGGGCCAACTATGGCTACACCTTC
CASSLARGANYGYTF
>14|NA|TRBJ2-7|NA|TRBV19
TGTGCCAGTAGTTACCGACTAGAACGCGACGAGCAGTACTTC
CASSYRLERDEQYF
>13|NA|TRBJ1-6|NA|TRBV27
TGTGCCAGCAGTTTAAGTCCGGATTCACCCCTCCACTTT
CASSLSPDSPLHF
>11|NA|TRBJ2-7|NA|TRBV7-2
TGTGCCAGCAGCTTCAGGATCGAGCAGTACTTC
CASSFRIEQYF
>17|NA|TRBJ2-4|TRBD2|TRBV19
TGTGCCAGTAGTATCTGGACTAGCGGGTTAGCCAAAAACATTCAGTACTTC
CASSIWTSGLAKNIQYF
>11|NA|TRBJ2-7|TRBD1|TRBV28
TGTGCCAGCAGCTACCGACAGGGGAAGTACTTC
CASSYRQGKYF
>14|NA|TRBJ2-2|NA|TRBV7-8
TGTGCCAGCAGCCGCCTAAGGAACACCGGGGAGCTGTTTTTT
CASSRLRNTGELFF
>18|NA|TRBJ2-1|NA|TRBV20-1
TGCAGTGCTAGTTATTTTGCAGCGGCGGGTGGAGTTTACAATGAGCAGTTCTTC
CSASYFAAAGGVYNEQFF
>17|once|TRBJ1-1|NA|TRBV19
TGTGCCAGTAGTAAGGGGAGGGGAAGTCTCCTTATCACTGAAGCTTTCTTT
CASSKGRGSLLITEAFF
>14|NA|TRBJ1-1|NA|TRBV19
TGTGCCAGTAGAGAATGGGGGCTGAACACTGAAGCTTTCTTT
CASREWGLNTEAFF
>13|NA|TRBJ2-5|NA|TRBV3-1/TRBV3-2
TGTGCCAGCAGCCAAGGCCAGCAAGAGACCCAGTACTTC
CASSQGQQETQYF
>14|NA|TRBJ1-1|TRBD1|TRBV28
TGTGCCAGCAGGTCCGACAGGGGAATTAATGAAGCTTTCTTT
CASRSDRGINEAFF
>13|few|TRBJ1-5|NA|TRBV5-6
TGTGCCAGCAGTGACAGGAGCAATCAGCCCCAGCATTTT
CASSDRSNQPQHF
>14|NA|TRBJ2-4|TRBD1|TRBV18
TGTGCCAGCTCACCGGACAGGGATTTAAACATTCAGTACTTC
CASSPDRDLNIQYF
>15|few|TRBJ2-1|TRBD2|TRBV2
TGTGCCAGCAGTGAACATAGCGGGGAGTACAATGAGCAGTTCTTC
CASSEHSGEYNEQFF